The 15 T cell receptor beta chains below come from one sample, sequenced in a study of blood T cell repertoires in COVID-19. The table came from immunoSEQ multiplex PCR; TCRdb's copy has only in-frame clones and leaves some out. The table records about 94,000 clones, about 80% of them present only once. The sample taken for sequencing was peripheral blood. These receptors were obtained from a man aged 55 to 69 with acute or convalescent COVID-19.

The gene calls are TRBV2 and TRBJ1-2, with D unresolved. V was clipped by 7 bases and J by 4 bases, with 19 bases between them. Looked up from germline, CDR1 is SNHLY and CDR2 is FYNNEI. The CDR3 runs 15 residues. CDR3 bases: TGTGCCAGCACCACGAGGGTGGCCGTGCCCTATGGCTACACCTTC. Residues: CASTTRVAVPYGYTF.

The V gene is TRBV6-5, the J gene TRBJ2-5; no clear D. Germline V gives CDR1 MNHEY, CDR2 SVGAGI. The V end lost 6 bases, the J end lost 5 bases, and 13 bases lay between the germline ends. The CDR3 is 13 residues long. The CDR3 nucleotides read TGTGCCAGCAGCCCCGGTGGGCTGGAGACCCAGTACTTC. As protein: CASSPGGLETQYF.

The chain has TRBV4-2 and TRBJ2-7; 7 bases agree with TRBD1. From germline, CDR1 is LGHNA and CDR2 YNFKEQ. The CDR3 consists of 15 residues. Trimming removed 5 bases from V and 0 bases from J; junction bases left unmatched: 7. The chain's CDR3 is CASSLGQVSSYEQYF. The CDR3 nucleotides read TGTGCCAGCAGCTTAGGACAGGTATCCTCCTACGAGCAGTACTTC.

The gene calls are TRBV4-3 and TRBJ2-3; TRBD2 agrees at 7 bases. CDR3 length: 14 amino acids. V lost 4 bases, J lost 0 bases, and 1 base stayed unmatched. The germline V gene encodes CDR1 LGHNA and CDR2 YSLEER. DNA of the CDR3: TGCGCCAGCAGCCCGGGGGGAAGCACAGATACGCAGTATTTT. This encodes CASSPGGSTDTQYF.

This chain connects TRBV4-2 to TRBJ1-6; 8 positions match TRBD1. This CDR3 spans 15 amino acids. V gave up 1 base and J gave up 8 bases; unmatched junction bases: 4. The V gene's germline CDR1 is LGHNA and CDR2 YNFKEQ. The CDR3 sequence is CASSQVGQVDSPLHF. CDR3 coding DNA: TGTGCCAGCAGCCAAGTGGGACAGGTCGATTCACCCCTCCACTTT.

The chain carries TRBV15 and TRBJ1-2; weak D call: TRBD1 (6 bases). Germline-derived CDR1 and CDR2 are LNHNV and YYDKDF (reference sequence). V was pared by 0 bases and J by 4 bases, with 15 bases between. The CDR3 runs 16 residues. CDR3 in amino acids: CATSRDLSGGVYGYTF. In nucleotides, the CDR3 is TGTGCCACCAGCAGAGATCTATCGGGGGGCGTCTATGGCTACACCTTC.

V usage is TRBV5-1 and J usage is TRBJ2-1, with TRBD1 as a possible D gene (5 bases). Trimming shortened V by 0 bases and J by 1 base, and 8 bases separated the two germline ends. The CDR3 is 15 residues long. Germline CDR1 reads SGHRS; CDR2 reads YFSETQ. The CDR3 sequence: CASSLVPGSYNEQFF. The CDR3 DNA reads as TGCGCCAGCAGCTTGGTGCCAGGGTCCTACAATGAGCAGTTCTTC.

V gene TRBV5-1 combines with J gene TRBJ2-1; 12 bases are a match to TRBD2. This CDR3 has 15 residues. Per the germline V gene, CDR1 is SGHRS and CDR2 is YFSETQ. The ends lost 7 bases at V and 1 base at J; junction bases unmatched: 3. In DNA form, the CDR3 reads TGCGCCAGCCGACTAGCGGGGGCTTCCTACAATGAGCAGTTCTTC. Protein sequence: CASRLAGASYNEQFF.

This chain links TRBV7-8 with TRBJ1-2; D gene ambiguous. The length of the CDR3 is 14 residues. Trimming cost V 5 bases and J 3 bases, with 13 bases left between them. The germline V gene encodes CDR1 SGHVS and CDR2 FQNEAQ. CDR3 sequence reads: CASSPTDVDYGYTF. Here the CDR3 DNA reads TGTGCCAGCAGCCCGACTGATGTGGACTATGGCTACACCTTC.

This chain joins TRBV6-7 and TRBJ1-5; the match to TRBD1 covers 9 bases. TRBV6-7 falls under the ORF class, with uncertain function. The CDR3 covers 15 residues. V was clipped by 5 bases and J by 5 bases; unmatched bases: 7. The CDR3 reads CASSRVRDRDQPQHF. The CDR3 DNA reads as TGTGCCAGCAGTCGAGTGAGGGACAGGGATCAGCCCCAGCATTTT.

The CDR3, as DNA: TGTGCCAGCAGTTACCTTAGCCGGGGGGACTATGGCTACACCTTC. Residues: CASSYLSRGDYGYTF. The rearrangement links TRBV6-5 to TRBJ1-2; a possible D gene is TRBD1 (5 bases). The CDR3 has 15 amino acids. The ends were cut back, 2 bases at V and 3 bases at J, with 13 bases in the middle. The germline CDR1 and CDR2 sequences are MNHEY and SVGAGI.

The chain employs TRBV5-1 and TRBJ2-2; 7 bases map to TRBD1. The CDR3 runs to 16 residues. V shed 2 bases and J 6 bases; nucleotides not matched to a gene: 10. CDR1 is SGHRS and CDR2 is YFSETQ in the germline V gene. CDR3 DNA sequence: TGCGCCAGCAGCTTACGACAGGGCTCGACGTCCGGGGAGCTGTTTTTT. Translated, it gives CASSLRQGSTSGELFF. The variable domain in full, with the rest retrieved from reference TRBV5-1 and TRBJ2-2, is KAGVTQTPRYLIKTRGQQVTLSCSPISGHRSVSWYQQTPGQGLQFLFEYFSETQRNKGNFPGRFSGRQFSNSRSEMNVSTLELGDSALYLCASSLRQGSTSGELFFGEGSRLTVL.

CDR3 sequence (DNA): TGTGCCAGCAGTTCACAGGGGGGCACAGATACGCAGTATTTT. This sequence encodes CASSSQGGTDTQYF. The rearrangement uses TRBV6-2 or TRBV6-3 and TRBJ2-3, with 8 bases lining up with TRBD1. CDR3 length: 14 amino acids. V was pared by 4 bases and J by 1 base, with 1 base of the junction left unmatched. The germline gives CDR1 MNHEY, CDR2 SVGEGT.

J is TRBJ2-7 and V is TRBV5-4, with 9 nucleotides matching TRBD1. CDR3 length: 14 residues. V shed 0 bases, J shed 5 bases, and the junction held 3 bases outside the gene matches. Germline V lookup: CDR1 SGHNT, CDR2 YYREEE (reference sequence). The DNA for the CDR3 is TGTGCCAGCAGCTTGGGGGACAGGGTAGACGAGCAGTACTTC. It specifies CASSLGDRVDEQYF.

This clone was seen a single time. This chain uses TRBV5-1 with TRBJ1-1; 7 nucleotides line up with TRBD1. Trimming removed 0 bases from V and 0 bases from J; junction bases left unmatched: 5. This CDR3 region has 16 residues. Germline CDR1 is SGHRS and CDR2 is YFSETQ. The CDR3 sequence: CASSLAQGGMNTEAFF. The CDR3 region has the DNA TGCGCCAGCAGCTTGGCCCAGGGGGGCATGAACACTGAAGCTTTCTTT.